This T cell receptor (beta chain) was identified during a study of shared T cell receptors in the human thymus. The method was immunoSEQ multiplex PCR; TCRdb's version includes in-frame clones alone and lacks a portion of them. The table records hundreds of thousands of clones, 70% to 90% of them present only once. Another study also made use of these data, one on human thymus T cells. That work adds: Resected material from corrective heart surgery provided the thymus tissue analysed.

Sequenced sample: thymocytes. This TCR derives from a boy less than two years old with a congenital heart defect.

The CDR3 DNA follows: TGTGCCAGCAGCCCCCAGGACAGGGGCTACGAGCAGTACTTC. Translated: CASSPQDRGYEQYF. This sequence joins TRBV9 and TRBJ2-7, with 9 bases aligning to TRBD1. The germline CDR1 and CDR2 sequences are SGDLS and YYNGEE. J was trimmed by 3 bases and V by 4 bases; bases with no gene match: 5. CDR3 size: 14 residues.